These T cell receptor beta chains were read from a single sample in a study of T cells in Graves' hyperthyroidism and ophthalmopathy. TCRdb analysed the multiplex PCR reads with MiXCR anew, one entry per CDR3 protein. The repertoire consists of about 840,000 distinct CDR3 sequences, with 38% occurring once and the leading ten covering more than 7%. Sequencing input: blood. Receptors were obtained from a man aged 18 to 30 with Graves' hyperthyroidism. The conserved cysteine and the conserved F or W are not part of the CDR3 here. Each record gives: J gene, clone size, CDR3 length, V gene, CDR3 protein. A row's size may be missing; if present it is once, few, many or a size class.

TRBJ1-5 | - | 15 | TRBV7-9 | ASSPNSGTGADQPQH
TRBJ1-4 | few | 13 | TRBV19 | ASRGDLGTNEKLF
TRBJ1-2 | many | 12 | TRBV20-1 | SADRGSDNYGYT
TRBJ1-2 | - | 12 | TRBV10-3 | ATGTGDSNYGYT
TRBJ1-1 | - | 13 | TRBV4-2 | ASSQEDRAPTEAF
TRBJ2-6 | many | 12 | TRBV24-1 | ATDTGEGANVLT
TRBJ1-6 | many | 12 | TRBV19 | ASSGQGAASPLH
TRBJ1-2 | - | 8 | TRBV19 | ASKGHGYT
TRBJ2-5 | few | 16 | TRBV7-8 | ASSLSSSGRPIQETQY
TRBJ1-1 | few | 13 | TRBV19 | ASSIPGQMNTEAF
TRBJ2-7 | - | 12 | TRBV3-1 | ASSQVDQSYEQY
TRBJ1-2 | - | 13 | TRBV15 | ATSSGGASNYGYT
TRBJ1-2 | - | 13 | TRBV9 | ASSVAPTGADGYT
TRBJ1-1 | - | 13 | TRBV29-1 | SVEAYRVGNTEAF
TRBJ2-7 | few | 12 | TRBV20-1 | SARDSPRFYEQY
TRBJ2-7 | few | 13 | TRBV2 | ASSARGLASYEQY
TRBJ2-7 | many | 12 | TRBV5-1 | ASSSGQGGYEQY
TRBJ2-7 | many | 12 | TRBV19 | ASSMGHLAYEQY
TRBJ2-7 | - | 9 | TRBV2 | ASSGSYGQY
TRBJ1-5 | many | 14 | TRBV19 | ASSKYGTGANQPQH
TRBJ1-1 | many | 11 | TRBV20-1 | SARGDSDYEAF
TRBJ2-7 | few | 13 | TRBV6-6 | ASSYVPGQGNEQY
TRBJ1-2 | - | 12 | TRBV9 | ASSQEIRNYGYT
TRBJ1-1 | many | 12 | TRBV9 | ASSGGLLNTEAF
TRBJ2-7 | - | 13 | TRBV19 | ASSTAGTASYEQY
TRBJ2-2 | once | 11 | TRBV29-1 | SVEGTGSGELF
TRBJ2-7 | - | 12 | TRBV6-4 | ASRGATDGCEQY
TRBJ2-5 | few | 14 | TRBV19 | ASSIDHRDYQETQY
TRBJ1-1 | - | 14 | TRBV7-9 | ASSLEYYAGYTEAF
TRBJ1-2 | many | 11 | TRBV7-8 | ASSLPMNYGYT
TRBJ2-7 | - | 14 | TRBV12-3/TRBV12-4 | ASSTMAGRSSYEQY
TRBJ1-1 | - | 12 | TRBV9 | ASSTQGTNTEAF
TRBJ1-6 | - | 11 | TRBV25-1 | ASSDAGDRALH
TRBJ1-2 | - | 12 | TRBV25-1 | ARPGQGNYYGYT
TRBJ1-1 | - | 11 | TRBV15 | AVRPGQNTEAF
TRBJ1-5 | many | 11 | TRBV9 | ASSVESNQPQH
TRBJ1-1 | many | 13 | TRBV29-1 | SVDHLERGNTEAF
TRBJ2-1 | - | 12 | TRBV29-1 | SVDNNGAYNEQF
TRBJ2-5 | many | 13 | TRBV7-2 | ASTRRITGQETQY
TRBJ1-6 | - | 11 | TRBV2 | ARLHSGVSPLH
TRBJ1-6 | - | 11 | TRBV7-2 | ASSSGPDQPLH
TRBJ2-5 | - | 14 | TRBV28 | ASSDNMGHGPETQY
TRBJ1-1 | few | 12 | TRBV12-3/TRBV12-4 | ASRLPGQYTEAF
TRBJ2-2 | - | 10 | TRBV30 | AWSLATRELF
TRBJ1-1 | - | 14 | TRBV19 | ASSSLTGAGNTEAF
TRBJ1-6 | - | 13 | TRBV6-5 | ASSRQGAGDSPLH
TRBJ2-2 | few | 15 | TRBV19 | ASRSLAGTVNTGELF
TRBJ1-1 | - | 12 | TRBV7-9 | ASTKGPLGTEAF
TRBJ1-3 | - | 11 | TRBV12-3/TRBV12-4 | ASSSDRLNTIY
TRBJ2-2 | few | 12 | TRBV7-9 | ASSLAMNTGELF
TRBJ1-5 | many | 12 | TRBV12-3/TRBV12-4 | ASTSWGANQPQH
TRBJ2-7 | - | 15 | TRBV25-1 | ASSEMSFPLPAYEQY
TRBJ2-5 | few | 14 | TRBV4-1 | ASSPSPEGGGETQY
TRBJ2-7 | once | 16 | TRBV19 | ASSARIFSGGFPYEQY
TRBJ2-7 | - | 12 | TRBV4-1 | ASSLSDSPYEQY
TRBJ2-2 | few | 11 | TRBV9 | ASSEEAKGELF
TRBJ2-3 | - | 12 | TRBV24-1 | ATSDLQAPDTQY
TRBJ2-7 | few | 12 | TRBV20-1 | SASALRESIEQY
TRBJ1-5 | many | 15 | TRBV15 | ATSRDVLGLNNQPQH